The 28 T cell receptor beta chains listed next were all sequenced from one sample in a study of graft-versus-host responses after intestinal transplantation. TCRdb keeps only in-frame clones here, not all; method: immunoSEQ multiplex PCR. This repertoire shows tens of thousands of clones, about 94% found once; its top ten account for about 0.2%. No antigen is known for these receptors. The sequencing here drew on unstimulated CD4+ T cells sorted from spleen or lymph node cells, taken before transplant. The receptor set was obtained from a human donor who was the organ donor for an intestinal transplant.

The CDR3 reads CASGDDRASYEQYF. The CDR3 coding sequence is TGTGCCAGCGGGGACGACAGGGCTTCATACGAGCAGTACTTC. V is TRBV2 and J is TRBJ2-7, with 7 bases matching TRBD1. Trimming at V came to 8 bases and at J to 4 bases, leaving 11 bases not matched to a gene. Germline CDR1 reads SNHLY; CDR2 reads FYNNEI. The CDR3 loop spans 14 amino acids.

The V and J genes are TRBV19 and TRBJ2-3; 9 bases are shared with TRBD1. Unmatched junction bases numbered 6, after V lost 6 bases and J lost 2 bases. This CDR3 has 15 residues. Looked up from germline, CDR1 is LNHDA and CDR2 is SQIVND (reference sequence). In DNA form, the CDR3 reads TGTGCCAGTAGCACGAACAGGGGGCCCACAGATACGCAGTATTTT. Translating gives CASSTNRGPTDTQYF.

The rearrangement uses TRBV7-3 and TRBJ1-3; no clear D. V lost 2 bases, J lost 1 base, and 3 bases lay in between. The CDR3 runs to 13 residues. Per germline, CDR1 SGHTA and CDR2 FQGTGA. The CDR3 loop is CASSLFSGNTIYF. As DNA, the CDR3 is TGTGCCAGCAGCTTATTTTCTGGAAACACCATATATTTT.

CDR3 bases: TGTGCCAGTCAGAGCGGGGGCCTGGAGACCCAGTACTTC. Translating gives CASQSGGLETQYF. The chain joins TRBV18 to TRBJ2-5, with 8 bases aligning to TRBD2. V lost 9 bases to trimming and J lost 5 bases; unmatched junction nucleotides: 8. Germline V gives CDR1 KGHSH, CDR2 LQKENI. This CDR3 region has 13 residues.

The V and J genes are TRBV18 and TRBJ2-3, with 7 positions matching TRBD2. The CDR3 spans 17 residues. The V gene's germline CDR1 is KGHSH and CDR2 LQKENI. The junction had 7 bases not matched to a gene; V was cut back by 1 base and J by 0 bases. The CDR3 sequence is CASSPRDYTTSTDTQYF. CDR3 DNA: TGTGCCAGCTCACCACGGGACTATACGACTAGCACAGATACGCAGTATTTT.

Of note for this clone: One end of the junction is discordant with germline, which a read error may explain. The rearrangement uses TRBV18 and TRBJ2-3, with D hard to call. The CDR3 is made up of 15 amino acids. Germline V gene lookup returns CDR1 KGHSH and CDR2 LQKENI. The CDR3 region has the DNA TGTGCCAGCCCACCACCGAGACCTAGCACAGATACGCAGTATTTT. It encodes CASPPPRPSTDTQYF.

The rearrangement uses TRBV2 and TRBJ2-7, with D possibly matching TRBD1 (6 bases). Trimming removed 5 bases from V and 6 bases from J, with 14 bases in between. The CDR3 is 13 residues long. Germline-derived CDR1 and CDR2 are SNHLY and FYNNEI. In DNA, the CDR3 is TGTGCCAGCAGTCCCACAGGGTTGGGCGAGCAGTACTTC. Translation gives CASSPTGLGEQYF.

Only one count was recorded for this clone. The junction and the germline gene differ at one end; a read error may be behind it. The genes are TRBV11-3 and TRBJ2-2, with D maybe TRBD2 (6 bases). The length of the CDR3 is 11 residues. The germline CDR1 and CDR2 sequences are SGHNT and YENEEA. The CDR3 DNA reads TGTGCCAGCAGCTTCGCCGGGGGGCTGTTTTTT. It is translated as CASSFAGGLFF.

The chain joins TRBV2 to TRBJ2-7; 7 bases map to TRBD1. CDR1 and CDR2 (germline): SNHLY, FYNNEI. With 5 bases clipped from V and 4 bases from J, the junction kept 11 bases outside the gene matches. This CDR3 is built from 15 residues. This CDR3 is CASSRRGGASYEQYF. The CDR3 bases are TGTGCCAGCAGTAGAAGAGGGGGCGCGTCTTACGAGCAGTACTTC.

The CDR3 reads CASSLQGTGLKVVGASYGYTF. The CDR3 DNA sequence: TGTGCCAGCAGTTTACAGGGGACAGGGCTAAAAGTTGTCGGAGCGAGCTATGGCTACACCTTC. The chain combines TRBV28 with TRBJ1-2; TRBD1 matches at 9 bases. The CDR3 is made up of 21 amino acids. V shed 2 bases and J 4 bases; nucleotides not matched to a gene: 23. Germline V lookup: CDR1 MDHEN, CDR2 SYDVKM.

The V and J genes are TRBV6-1 and TRBJ1-5; D uncertain. V lost 2 bases and J lost 6, with 5 bases in between. The germline V gene has CDR1 MNHNS and CDR2 SASEGT. This CDR3 spans 12 amino acids. The chain's CDR3 is CASSERGQPQHF. Here the CDR3 DNA reads TGTGCCAGCAGTGAAAGAGGTCAGCCCCAGCATTTT.

The chain carries TRBV18 and TRBJ2-7; no definite D call. V was shortened by 3 bases and J by 5 bases, with 14 bases between the two germline ends. The CDR3 is 14 residues long. Germline lookup yields CDR1 KGHSH and CDR2 LQKENI. In DNA form, the CDR3 reads TGTGCCAGCTCACCCTACGGTAGCCGCCACGAGCAGTACTTC. Protein: CASSPYGSRHEQYF.

The J gene is TRBJ2-7, the V gene TRBV7-2; D is uncertain. The V and J ends lost 0 bases and 3 bases respectively, with 9 bases between them. CDR1 is SGHTA, CDR2 FQGNSA, per germline. CDR3 length: 14 amino acids. The CDR3 protein is CASSLAVVGYEQYF. In nucleotides, the CDR3 is TGTGCCAGCAGCTTAGCAGTGGTCGGCTACGAGCAGTACTTC.

V gene TRBV7-2 combines with J gene TRBJ1-2; D gene unclear. The CDR3 sequence is 14 residues long. Germline assignment: CDR1 SGHTA and CDR2 FQGNSA. Trimming shortened V by 2 bases and J by 8 bases, and 15 bases separated the two germline ends. CDR3 coding DNA: TGTGCCAGCAGCTTACGTTCTGGGAGTTGGGGCTACACCTTC. This codes for CASSLRSGSWGYTF.

The chain is built from TRBV27 and TRBJ2-7; D gene uncertain. The V gene lost 11 bases and the J gene lost 3 bases, with 11 bases spanning the gap. Germline CDR1 MNHEY, CDR2 SMNVEV (reference sequence). CDR3 length equals 11 residues. The CDR3 coding sequence is TGTGCCGTCTTAGGTGTCTACGAGCAGTACTTC. Encoded protein: CAVLGVYEQYF.

A note on this clone: At one end, the junction sequence differs from germline, possibly due to a read error. This sequence joins TRBV7-7 and TRBJ2-5; perhaps TRBD2 as D (7 bases). Per the germline V gene, CDR1 is SSHAT and CDR2 is FNYEAQ (reference sequence). This CDR3 is 15 amino acids long. This CDR3 reads CASSLGGAGQETQYF. Written as DNA, the CDR3 is TGTGCTAGCAGCTTAGGGGGGGCAGGACAAGAGACCCAGTACTTC.

The chain carries TRBV9 and TRBJ1-2, with D perhaps TRBD1 (5 bases). The CDR3 has 16 residues. Germline values: CDR1 SGDLS, CDR2 YYNGEE. V was pared by 4 bases and J by 8 bases, with 24 bases between. CDR3 DNA sequence: TGTGCCAGCAGCCCGCCCCCGAGGCGGGACGGAGAGGGCTACACCTTC. Translating gives CASSPPPRRDGEGYTF.

The chain recombines TRBV6-1 with TRBJ1-5; D uncertain. Deletions cut 6 bases from V and 3 bases from J, with 12 bases between. This CDR3 is 14 amino acids long. Per the germline V gene, CDR1 is MNHNS and CDR2 is SASEGT. The CDR3: CASRGFVLNQPQHF. CDR3 bases: TGTGCCAGCAGGGGGTTCGTACTCAATCAGCCCCAGCATTTT.

The genes are TRBV2 and TRBJ1-2; D gene ambiguous. Germline-derived CDR1 and CDR2 are SNHLY and FYNNEI. The V end was cut by 6 bases, the J end by 3 bases, with 8 bases between. This CDR3 has 12 amino acids. The CDR3 sequence is CASRMQDYGYTF. The CDR3 DNA follows: TGTGCCAGCAGGATGCAGGACTATGGCTACACCTTC.

The chain employs TRBV7-9 and TRBJ2-3, with D tentatively TRBD1 (5 bases). The germline gives CDR1 SEHNR, CDR2 FQNEAQ (reference sequence). This CDR3 is built from 16 residues. Trimming took 2 bases from V and 2 from J, leaving 14 bases between them. CDR3 DNA sequence: TGTGCCAGCAGCTTAAGGGGCTCAGGGTACACAGATACGCAGTATTTT. Protein product: CASSLRGSGYTDTQYF.

This chain uses TRBV29-1 with TRBJ2-7; D is unclear. The V gene's germline CDR1 is SQVTM and CDR2 ANQGSEA. V lost 0 bases and J 2 bases, leaving 11 bases between the germline ends. This CDR3 spans 14 amino acids. The CDR3 is CSVEEPASPYEQYF. For the CDR3, the DNA is TGCAGCGTTGAAGAACCGGCTTCCCCCTACGAGCAGTACTTC.

This clone was counted once. The J gene is TRBJ1-1, the V gene TRBV7-2; D possibly corresponds to TRBD1 (5 bases). Germline lookup yields CDR1 SGHTA and CDR2 FQGNSA. CDR3 length: 15 residues. Trimming shortened V by 5 bases and J by 0 bases, and 13 bases separated the two germline ends. The CDR3 DNA sequence: TGTGCCAGCAGCCCAACGAGGACACTGAACACTGAAGCTTTCTTT. Protein product: CASSPTRTLNTEAFF.

As for this clone: Since the CDR3 does not end with the conserved phenylalanine or tryptophan, this likely comes from a read error. This chain joins TRBV14 and TRBJ1-1, with TRBD1 matching 7 bases. CDR1 and CDR2 (germline): SGHDN, FVKESK. V dropped 7 bases and J dropped 5; count of bases not matched to a gene: 19. This CDR3 region has 17 residues. The CDR3 spells CASTPGGLRGYKTEAFL. As DNA, the CDR3 is TGTGCCAGCACCCCAGGGGGATTAAGGGGCTATAAGACTGAAGCTTTCCTT.

The chain uses TRBV11-2 and TRBJ1-3; D remains unclear. The V gene lost 9 bases and the J gene lost 0 bases, with 12 bases spanning the gap. This CDR3 is 14 amino acids long. Per the germline V gene, CDR1 is SGHAT and CDR2 is FQNNGV. The CDR3 DNA reads TGTGCCAGTACCCAGGCCTTCTCTGGAAACACCATATATTTT. Protein: CASTQAFSGNTIYF. Filled out from reference TRBV11-2 and TRBJ1-3, the complete variable domain reads EAGVAQSPRYKIIEKRQSVAFWCNPISGHATLYWYQQILGQGPKLLIQFQNNGVVDDSQLPKDRFSAERLKGVDSTLKIQPAKLEDSAVYLCASTQAFSGNTIYFGEGSWLTVV.

This clone was seen a handful of times. The chain recombines TRBV7-9 with TRBJ1-2; D is unresolved. This CDR3 region has 13 residues. Germline-derived CDR1 and CDR2 are SEHNR and FQNEAQ (reference sequence). Trimming cost V 5 bases and J 0 bases, with 7 bases left between them. CDR3 residues: CASSPGANYGYTF. Written as DNA, the CDR3 is TGTGCCAGCAGCCCAGGTGCTAACTATGGCTACACCTTC.

The chain employs TRBV11-3 and TRBJ1-2; D ambiguous. Between the trimmed V and J ends, which lost 3 bases and 3 bases, there was a span of 5 bases. The CDR3 has 12 residues. The germline V gene encodes CDR1 SGHNT and CDR2 YENEEA. The CDR3 nucleotides read TGTGCCAGCAGCTTCCGGGACTATGGCTACACCTTC. Its translation is CASSFRDYGYTF.

The chain has TRBV5-1 and TRBJ2-4, with D unclear. V dropped 0 bases and J dropped 7 bases, with 8 bases sitting between them. The CDR3 is 13 amino acids. The germline V gene has CDR1 SGHRS and CDR2 YFSETQ. The CDR3 DNA sequence: TGCGCCAGCAGCTTGGGGGGTCTTAACATTCAGTACTTC. It encodes CASSLGGLNIQYF.

The CDR3 nucleotides read TGTGCCAGCAGCTGGGCAGGGAAGCAGTTCTTC. Its protein product is CASSWAGKQFF. The chain recombines TRBV7-9 with TRBJ2-1, with D possibly being TRBD1 (5 bases). CDR3 length: 11 amino acids. Trimming left V 4 bases short and J 11 bases short, with 9 bases between. Germline V gene sequence: CDR1 SEHNR, CDR2 FQNEAQ (reference sequence).